The 5 T cell receptor beta chains listed next were all sequenced from one sample in a study of blood T cells in healthy people across ages. A second 7 to 11 cycle PCR used barcoded and J-beta primers. Using its own MiXCR run on the 5' RACE reads, TCRdb lists one record per CDR3 protein. The table includes 1 million to 1.2 million distinct CDR3 sequences, 35% to 45% detected once. The material sequenced was blood. The receptors originated from a man in his late teens or twenties in good health.

This clonotype was observed many times. The chain uses TRBV7-2 and TRBJ2-7; TRBD2 matches 10 bases. V gave up 0 bases and J gave up 3 bases; unmatched junction bases: 11. Per the germline V gene, CDR1 is SGHTA and CDR2 is FQGNSA. The CDR3 has 18 residues. CDR3 loop: CASSLAASGGQIHYEQYF. For the CDR3, the DNA is TGTGCCAGCAGCTTAGCGGCTAGCGGGGGCCAAATTCACTACGAGCAGTACTTC. Filled out from reference TRBV7-2 and TRBJ2-7, the complete variable domain reads GAGVSQSPSNKVTEKGKDVELRCDPISGHTALYWYRQSLGQGLEFLIYFQGNSAPDKSGLPSDRFSAERTGGSVSTLTIQRTQQEDSAVYLCASSLAASGGQIHYEQYFGPGTRLTVT.

The J gene is TRBJ1-5, the V gene TRBV6-2 or TRBV6-3, with a possible D match to TRBD1 (5 bases). Germline V gene data show CDR1 as MNHEY and CDR2 as SVGEGT. The CDR3 loop spans 18 amino acids. The V end was cut by 7 bases, the J end by 1 base, with 23 bases between. CDR3: CASNHPYRGGGSNQPQHF. The CDR3 coding sequence is TGTGCCAGCAATCACCCTTACCGGGGGGGTGGGAGCAATCAGCCCCAGCATTTT.

This clonotype was seen a handful of times. V gene TRBV4-1 combines with J gene TRBJ2-5; 7 nucleotides match TRBD2. Germline assignment: CDR1 MGHRA and CDR2 YSYEKL. The J segment lost 2 bases and the V segment lost 1 base, leaving 10 bases of the junction unmatched. The CDR3 runs to 17 residues. The CDR3 loop reads CASSQGLLGLRQETQYF. The CDR3 DNA follows: TGCGCCAGCAGCCAAGGTCTTTTGGGACTACGACAAGAGACCCAGTACTTC.

The chain carries TRBV9 and TRBJ2-1, with TRBD2 matching over 7 bases. With V trimmed by 0 bases and J by 5 bases, 2 bases remained unmatched. The germline gives CDR1 SGDLS, CDR2 YYNGEE. The CDR3 contains 14 residues. The CDR3 reads CASSVGAGDNEQFF. The CDR3 DNA reads as TGTGCCAGCAGCGTAGGTGCGGGAGACAATGAGCAGTTCTTC.

This clonotype has just a few counts. The gene calls are TRBV20-1 and TRBJ2-7; perhaps D is TRBD1 or TRBD2 (6 bases each). The germline V gene encodes CDR1 DFQATT and CDR2 SNEGSKA (reference sequence). This CDR3 is 11 amino acids long. V shed 4 bases and J shed 6 bases, with 10 bases lying between them. CDR3 residues: CSATQGGEQYF. CDR3 nucleotide sequence: TGCAGTGCTACACAGGGAGGCGAGCAGTACTTC.